The present T cell receptor beta chain was sequenced within a study of T cell clonotyping in hematopoietic cell transplantation. Study-level points and caveats: Recipient TCR diversity dropped after transplant; expanded clonotypes rose from day 30 to 180.

Concerning this clone: The antigen is unknown.

CDR3 size: 12 residues. V lost 9 bases to trimming and J lost 6 bases, with 11 bases between them. CDR1 is MNHEY, CDR2 SVGAGI, per germline. The assay was immunoSEQ multiplex PCR, and TCRdb's table has in-frame clones only and misses some. This table has around 17,000 clones, approximately 91% appearing once. The TCR was taken from a man aged 40-49 years in good health. Some clones in this sample may be carry-over from other donors' samples. V usage is TRBV6-5 and J usage is TRBJ2-2; D not certain. The specimen sequenced was peripheral blood mononuclear cells. The CDR3: CASGRAPGELFF. CDR3 DNA: TGTGCCAGTGGACGAGCACCCGGGGAGCTGTTTTTT.